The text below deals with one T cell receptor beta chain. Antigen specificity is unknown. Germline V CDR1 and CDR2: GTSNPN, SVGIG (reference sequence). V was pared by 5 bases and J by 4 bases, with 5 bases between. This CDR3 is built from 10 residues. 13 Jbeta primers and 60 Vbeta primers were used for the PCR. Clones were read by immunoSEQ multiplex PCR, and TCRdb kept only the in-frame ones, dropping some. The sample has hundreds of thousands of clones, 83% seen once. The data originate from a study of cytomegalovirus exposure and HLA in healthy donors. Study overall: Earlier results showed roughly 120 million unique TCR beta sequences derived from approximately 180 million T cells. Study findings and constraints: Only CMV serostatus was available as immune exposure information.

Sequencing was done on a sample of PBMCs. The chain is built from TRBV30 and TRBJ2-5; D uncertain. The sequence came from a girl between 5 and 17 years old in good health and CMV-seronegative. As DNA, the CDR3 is TGTGCCTGGCTCGGAGAGACCCAGTACTTC. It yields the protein CAWLGETQYF.